This T cell receptor beta chain originates from a study of blood T cell repertoires in COVID-19. On the study more broadly: Some COVID-19 samples were acute and others convalescent; all came from the United States, Italy and Spain. The cDNA or gDNA used as material had been derived from T cells, B-cell-depleted T cells, or PBMCs.

Authors' methods: Scientists estimated how many nucleated cells there were by amplifying reference gene primers. Data came from immunoSEQ multiplex PCR; TCRdb stores just in-frame clones and leaves some out. The V and J calls and the clone size are those of that table, but D and trimming were determined from the DNA. The sample has under 55,000 clones, approximately 80% seen once. The germline V and J ends were trimmed by 5 bases and 2 bases, with 13 bases remaining between them. Germline assignment: CDR1 MDHEN and CDR2 SYDVKM. This CDR3 has 15 amino acids. The material sequenced was peripheral blood. This chain links TRBV28 with TRBJ2-1; maybe TRBD1 (5 bases). The TCR comes from a man between 65 and 85 years old with acute or convalescent COVID-19. The CDR3 spells CASSPPQGTYNEQFF. The CDR3 DNA reads TGTGCCAGCAGTCCCCCGCAGGGTACCTACAATGAGCAGTTCTTC.